This entry describes one T cell receptor beta chain. Which antigen it targets is not known. The sample holds no much larger clone one base away, and base qualities are not on file. The CDR3 sequence holds 19 residues, the cysteine and phenylalanine included. Only CDR3 DNA remains: 57 bases, in frame from the first base. V is trimmed back by 1 base and J by 5 bases, and the junction contains 17 bases that no gene match accounts for. CDR1 and CDR2 were assigned from the germline V gene as MGHRA and YSYEKL. The data derive from a study of CD8 T cells in Susac syndrome (dated by TCRdb to about 2019). Regarding the research as a whole: Of the Susac syndrome patients who were sequenced, roughly 6 had clinically active disease and roughly 8 were in clinical remission. Whether CD8+ T cell activation and differentiation in Susac syndrome was antigen driven was tested using repertoire sequencing. Clonality of the CD8+ T cell repertoire was compared between eleven to twelve healthy donors, 14 Susac syndrome patients and approximately 16 multiple sclerosis patients. At the time of blood withdrawal, Susac syndrome patients were either therapy-naive, taking corticosteroids (with some also receiving IVIg), or on IVIg alone. Overall study outcomes, separate from this receptor: Sixteen Susac-specific public clones were identified in the total CD8+ repertoire, and five Susac-specific public clones were identified in the CD8+ TEMRA repertoire. CD8+ repertoires in Susac syndrome showed clonal expansion, which was highest in CD8+ TEMRA cells and was greater in clinically active patients than in remitting patients. The number of individuals in the TCR sequencing and HLA analysis was recognized as being relatively small.

RNA was extracted using the RNeasy kit, and roughly 0.45 to 1 microgram was reverse transcribed with random hexamers. The immunoSEQ multiplex PCR assay, covering 54 Vbeta and 13 Jbeta segments, was used to amplify TCR beta CDR3 regions. PCR amplification bias was corrected by using a synthetic template baseline for primer optimization and computational correction. Under the source paper's analysis protocol: Only productive sequences were kept, with reads annotated to V, D and J genes according to IMGT and analyzed in immunoSEQ Analyzer. Clonality was computed as one minus Shannon entropy normalized by log2 of the number of productive unique sequences. For each patient and control, public and private clones were evaluated within the 100 most prevalent clones. Clones were defined as Susac-specific when absent from the healthy and MS cohorts, from some 1,100 published viral clones and from other ImmuneACCESS disease sequences. The raw public data were reprocessed by TCRdb itself: fastp quality trimming at Q25, MiXCR clonotype calling, in-frame beta chains only. Merged by CDR3 protein, the rows form single entries marked with the most common genes and DNA. TCRdb's processing, not the study's, gives the V and J calls here. This sample lists about 130,000 distinct CDR3 sequences; around 94% were detected once. The top ten clonotypes cover around 0.21% of the sample.

Peripheral blood CD8+ and CD4+ T cells from healthy donors, Susac syndrome patients and multiple sclerosis patients were profiled using high-throughput TCR beta sequencing. Susac syndrome patients met recently defined diagnostic criteria for definite or probable disease. Bulk CD8+ and CD4+ T cells were purified magnetically by negative isolation, whereas CD8+ TEMRA cells were enriched by FACS. Blood was drawn into EDTA tubes, processed within 24 hours, and PBMCs were isolated by density gradient centrifugation. PBMCs intended for TCR sequencing were cryopreserved in liquid nitrogen and were subsequently thawed in a 37 degrees C water bath. The sorted or isolated CD4+, CD8+ and CD8+ TEMRA cells reached a purity of at least 90%.

The sequence derives from a human donor with Susac syndrome. The specimen sequenced was CD8+ T cells from PBMCs. The chain is encoded by TRBV4-1 joined to TRBJ2-5; a stretch of 9 junction bases matches TRBD2. The CDR3 is CASSQVVRWERGAFETQYF. The nucleotide sequence reads as follows: TGCGCCAGCAGCCAAGTCGTTCGTTGGGAGCGGGGGGCCTTTGAGACCCAGTACTTC.